This entry concerns a single TCR beta chain. This CDR3 has 13 amino acids. Germline V gene data show CDR1 as SGHDN and CDR2 as FVKESK. V lost 0 bases to trimming and J lost 7 bases, with 10 bases between them. Produced via immunoSEQ multiplex PCR; TCRdb's table is partial and in-frame only. The sample contains 160,000 or so clones, 75% to 80% of which appear only once. The data belong to a study of blood T cell repertoires in COVID-19. Overall study context: T cells, B-cell-depleted T cells, or PBMCs provided the cDNA or gDNA that served as material.

The rearrangement joins TRBV14 to TRBJ2-7, with no clear D. The sequence was obtained from a woman aged 80 or older with acute or convalescent COVID-19. Sequenced material: peripheral blood. CDR3 loop: CASSQDLVREQYF. CDR3 sequence (DNA): TGTGCCAGCAGCCAAGATCTTGTGAGGGAGCAGTACTTC.